One sample yielded the 17 T cell receptor beta chains listed below, sequenced in a study of graft-versus-host responses after intestinal transplantation. Here immunoSEQ multiplex PCR was the method, and the copy in TCRdb shows in-frame clones only, minus some. In the table there are about 15,000 clones, about 90% of which are singletons. Sequenced material: bone marrow, taken nearly 130 days after intestinal transplantation. The source of these receptors is a human patient who received an intestinal transplant, so some T cells may come from the graft donor.

This chain joins TRBV4-2 and TRBJ1-1; D gene uncertain. The CDR3 extends over 13 amino acids. V was trimmed by 5 bases and J by 0 bases, leaving 7 bases between them. CDR1 is LGHNA, CDR2 YNFKEQ, per germline. CDR3 DNA: TGTGCCAGCAGCTTGGCGGTGAACACTGAAGCTTTCTTT. Protein: CASSLAVNTEAFF.

V usage is TRBV5-1 and J usage is TRBJ2-1; 8 bases line up with TRBD2. The V gene's germline CDR1 is SGHRS and CDR2 YFSETQ. Losses at the gene ends were 6 bases for V and 4 bases for J; bases not matched to a gene: 12. The CDR3 sequence is 16 residues long. The CDR3 nucleotides read TGCGCCAGCACCGAACGGGCTAGCGGGCGATACAATGAGCAGTTCTTC. It translates to CASTERASGRYNEQFF.

The V and J genes are TRBV30 and TRBJ1-5, with D perhaps matching TRBD1 (5 bases). V lost 0 bases, J lost 4 bases, and 10 bases lay in between. Looked up from germline, CDR1 is GTSNPN and CDR2 is SVGIG (reference sequence). There are 14 residues in the CDR3. In nucleotides, the CDR3 is TGTGCCTGGAGTGTAGGGGACCTAAATCAGCCCCAGCATTTT. This translates into CAWSVGDLNQPQHF. The full variable domain, its missing parts supplied by reference TRBV30 and TRBJ1-5, is SQTIHQWPATLVQPVGSPLSLECTVEGTSNPNLYWYRQAAGRGLQLLFYSVGIGQISSEVPQNLSASRPQDRQFILSSKKLLLSDSGFYLCAWSVGDLNQPQHFGDGTRLSIL.

The gene calls are TRBV7-9 and TRBJ1-1, with 7 bases fitting TRBD1. The germline V gene has CDR1 SEHNR and CDR2 FQNEAQ (reference sequence). The trim removed 5 bases at V and 5 bases at J, leaving 11 bases unmatched. This CDR3 has 15 amino acids. The CDR3 sequence: CASSPGGGQRTEAFF. The CDR3 nucleotides read TGTGCCAGCAGCCCAGGTGGGGGACAGAGAACTGAAGCTTTCTTT. The full variable domain, rest sourced from reference TRBV7-9 and TRBJ1-1, is DTGVSQNPRHKITKRGQNVTFRCDPISEHNRLYWYRQTLGQGPEFLTYFQNEAQLEKSRLLSDRFSAERPKGSFSTLEIQRTEQGDSAMYLCASSPGGGQRTEAFFGQGTRLTVV.

This chain joins TRBV4-3 and TRBJ1-4, with no clear D. V was clipped by 0 bases and J by 12 bases, with 11 bases between them. This CDR3 is built from 13 residues. Germline loops: CDR1 LGHNA, CDR2 YSLEER. CDR3 residues: CASSQDEGRELFF. The CDR3 nucleotides read TGCGCCAGCAGCCAAGATGAAGGGCGAGAACTGTTTTTT.

The chain employs TRBV27 and TRBJ2-7; D call uncertain. The V gene lost 3 bases and the J gene lost 2 bases, with 11 bases spanning the gap. Germline CDR1 reads MNHEY; CDR2 reads SMNVEV (reference sequence). CDR3 length: 14 amino acids. Written as DNA, the CDR3 is TGTGCCAGCAGTTTTTCACGGTTCCCCTACGAGCAGTACTTC. It specifies CASSFSRFPYEQYF.

This chain links TRBV7-8 with TRBJ2-5, with 7 nucleotides matching TRBD2. V was clipped by 5 bases and J by 6 bases; unmatched bases: 6. The length of the CDR3 is 13 residues. Germline assignment: CDR1 SGHVS and CDR2 FQNEAQ. CDR3 DNA: TGTGCCAGCAGCCCGCGGGAGAGACAGACCCAGTACTTC. Amino acids: CASSPRERQTQYF.

This chain joins TRBV5-1 and TRBJ1-1; D is uncertain. This CDR3 has 13 residues. The V gene lost 0 bases and the J gene lost 1 base, with 4 bases spanning the gap. Looked up from germline, CDR1 is SGHRS and CDR2 is YFSETQ. This chain's CDR3 is CASSLVSNTEAFF. In DNA form, the CDR3 reads TGCGCCAGCAGCTTGGTCTCGAACACTGAAGCTTTCTTT.

There are a few counts of this clone. This chain uses TRBV10-2 with TRBJ2-7; 14 bases line up with TRBD2. CDR3 length equals 14 residues. Germline V lookup: CDR1 WSHSY, CDR2 SAAADI. The J segment lost 5 bases and the V segment lost 4 bases, leaving 1 base of the junction unmatched. CDR3 amino acids: CASSGGLAGDEQYF. CDR3 nucleotides: TGCGCCAGCAGTGGGGGACTAGCGGGAGACGAGCAGTACTTC.

The chain couples TRBV4-1 to TRBJ2-3, with D uncertain. The CDR3 length is 15 residues. Looked up from germline, CDR1 is MGHRA and CDR2 is YSYEKL. Trimming removed 1 base at V and 2 bases at J, with 10 bases between. CDR3 in amino acids: CASSQASRYTDTQYF. The CDR3 DNA is TGCGCCAGCAGCCAAGCATCACGGTACACAGATACGCAGTATTTT.

The chain employs TRBV7-6 and TRBJ2-5; TRBD2 might be the D (6 bases). V lost 0 bases, J lost 5 bases, and 16 bases lay in between. The CDR3 contains 16 residues. The germline gives CDR1 SGHVS, CDR2 FNYEAQ. CDR3 sequence (DNA): TGTGCCAGCAGCTTAGCCCCCGGGGCGGGGTGGGAGACCCAGTACTTC. This sequence encodes CASSLAPGAGWETQYF.

The gene calls are TRBV28 and TRBJ1-5; D not certain. Trimming pared 5 bases from V and 0 bases from J, leaving 8 bases between. The CDR3 extends over 14 amino acids. CDR1 is MDHEN, CDR2 SYDVKM, per germline. The CDR3 reads CASSRLYSNQPQHF. CDR3 coding DNA: TGTGCCAGCAGTAGACTGTATAGCAATCAGCCCCAGCATTTT.

This chain connects TRBV21-1 to TRBJ2-1; TRBD2, the table's D call, was not compared with the DNA. TRBV21-1 corresponds to a pseudogene. The CDR3 is 13 amino acids. CDR3 protein: CASSRTSYNEQFF. Written as DNA, the CDR3 is TGTGCCAGCAGCAGGACTAGCTACAATGAGCAGTTCTTC.

This clone came up once. Different DNA sequences within this sample yield the same CDR3. The chain uses TRBV4-2 and TRBJ2-1, with a weak D call TRBD2 (6 bases). The V end lost 1 base, the J end lost 7 bases, and 14 bases lay between the germline ends. CDR1 LGHNA and CDR2 YNFKEQ come from the germline V gene. CDR3 length: 15 residues. CDR3: CASSQGTGDSNEQFF. In nucleotides, the CDR3 is TGTGCCAGCAGCCAAGGAACGGGAGATAGTAATGAGCAGTTCTTC.

The rearrangement links TRBV6-4 to TRBJ2-3, with D possibly matching TRBD2 (6 bases). The CDR3 loop spans 14 amino acids. V was shortened by 0 bases and J by 4 bases, with 8 bases between the two germline ends. Germline assignment: CDR1 MRHNA and CDR2 SNTAGT. The CDR3 coding sequence is TGTGCCAGCAGTGACTCAGGGGAGGCAGATACGCAGTATTTT. Translated, it gives CASSDSGEADTQYF.

V gene TRBV6-4 combines with J gene TRBJ2-7; a weak D match, TRBD2 (5 bases). The CDR3 length is 17 residues. Germline V gene sequence: CDR1 MRHNA, CDR2 SNTAGT. V dropped 0 bases and J dropped 3 bases, with 18 bases sitting between them. The CDR3 DNA reads TGTGCCAGCAGTGACTCGATACACGGGATTGAAGGCTACGAGCAGTACTTC. It translates to CASSDSIHGIEGYEQYF.

This chain uses TRBV27 with TRBJ2-7; D may be TRBD2 (5 bases). Trimming cost V 2 bases and J 2 bases, with 10 bases left between them. Germline V gene lookup returns CDR1 MNHEY and CDR2 SMNVEV (reference sequence). The CDR3 is 14 amino acids. The CDR3 DNA is TGTGCCAGCAGTTTAGCGGGCCGTGCCTACGAGCAGTACTTC. Amino acid sequence: CASSLAGRAYEQYF.